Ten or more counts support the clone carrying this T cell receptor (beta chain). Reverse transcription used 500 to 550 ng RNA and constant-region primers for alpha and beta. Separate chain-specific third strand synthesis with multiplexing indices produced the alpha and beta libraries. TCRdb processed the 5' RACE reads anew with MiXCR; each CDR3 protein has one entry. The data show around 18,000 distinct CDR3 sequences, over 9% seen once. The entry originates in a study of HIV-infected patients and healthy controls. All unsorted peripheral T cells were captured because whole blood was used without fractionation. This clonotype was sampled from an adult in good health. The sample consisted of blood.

CDR3 loop: CASSQDSGTKGPTQETQYF. CDR3 coding DNA: TGTGCCAGCAGCCAAGACTCCGGGACTAAGGGGCCCACCCAAGAGACCCAGTACTTC. The chain uses TRBV14 and TRBJ2-5; TRBD2 matches at 7 bases. CDR3 length equals 19 residues. Losses at the gene ends were 0 bases for V and 1 base for J; bases not matched to a gene: 14. From germline, CDR1 is SGHDN and CDR2 FVKESK. The full variable domain, its missing parts supplied by reference TRBV14 and TRBJ2-5, is EAGVTQFPSHSVIEKGQTVTLRCDPISGHDNLYWYRRVMGKEIKFLLHFVKESKQDESGMPNNRFLAERTGGTYSTLKVQPAELEDSGVYFCASSQDSGTKGPTQETQYFGPGTRLLVL.